These 6 T cell receptor beta chains were sequenced from one sample in a study of blood T cell repertoires in COVID-19. Some clones are missing from TCRdb's copy, which holds only in-frame ones; the method was immunoSEQ multiplex PCR. The data contain 180,000 or so clones, more than 70% of them singletons. The sequencing input was PBMCs or T cells enriched from blood (not recorded which). Receptors were obtained from a man aged 40-50 years who had recovered from COVID-19.

The chain couples TRBV6-4 to TRBJ2-1; a possible D gene is TRBD1 (5 bases). This CDR3 has 15 amino acids. The V end was cut by 3 bases, the J end by 2 bases, with 11 bases between. CDR1 is MRHNA and CDR2 is SNTAGT in the germline V gene. The CDR3 loop is CASSEMAGTYNEQFF. CDR3 bases: TGTGCCAGCAGTGAGATGGCAGGGACCTACAATGAGCAGTTCTTC.

The rearrangement joins TRBV29-1 to TRBJ2-1, with 11 bases matching TRBD1. Germline CDR1 is SQVTM and CDR2 is ANQGSEA. V shed 1 base, J shed 8 bases, and the junction held 4 bases outside the gene matches. The CDR3 is 14 residues long. This CDR3 is CSVEGTGGLDEQFF. The DNA for the CDR3 is TGCAGCGTTGAAGGGACAGGGGGCTTGGATGAGCAGTTCTTC.

The rearrangement uses TRBV7-9 and TRBJ1-4; TRBD1 matches at 8 bases. The CDR3 runs 18 residues. Germline lookup yields CDR1 SEHNR and CDR2 FQNEAQ (reference sequence). V lost 4 bases to trimming and J lost 4 bases; unmatched junction nucleotides: 14. CDR3 loop: CASSSTESGGAGNEKLFF. DNA for the CDR3: TGTGCCAGCAGCTCCACGGAGTCAGGGGGCGCGGGTAATGAAAAACTGTTTTTT.

The J gene is TRBJ2-7, the V gene TRBV28; D not resolved. The germline CDR1 and CDR2 sequences are MDHEN and SYDVKM. There are 12 residues in the CDR3. V shed 7 bases and J shed 0 bases, with 7 bases lying between them. The CDR3 DNA reads as TGTGCCAGCACGTCCGTCTCCTACGAGCAGTACTTC. This gives the protein CASTSVSYEQYF.

The gene calls are TRBV6-5 and TRBJ2-2; D is unclear. Germline lookup yields CDR1 MNHEY and CDR2 SVGAGI. The CDR3 is 14 amino acids. Deletions cut 2 bases from V and 2 bases from J, with 6 bases between. CDR3 sequence (DNA): TGTGCCAGCAGTTACGAGGTTAACACCGGGGAGCTGTTTTTT. Translating gives CASSYEVNTGELFF.

This clone was counted a few times. The V gene is TRBV20-1, the J gene TRBJ1-1, with no clear D. The CDR3 runs to 11 residues. Germline V gene data show CDR1 as DFQATT and CDR2 as SNEGSKA (reference sequence). The ends were cut back, 3 bases at V and 1 base at J, with 3 bases in the middle. In DNA, the CDR3 is TGCAGTGCTAGCAAGAACACTGAAGCTTTCTTT. Protein sequence: CSASKNTEAFF.